This record concerns one T cell receptor beta chain sequence. This sample is drawn from a study of blood T cell repertoires in COVID-19. Study context: Acute and convalescent COVID-19 specimens originated in the United States, Italy and Spain.

The authors' processing: Counts of nucleated cells, estimated from reference gene primer amplification, were obtained. The data were produced by immunoSEQ multiplex PCR, yet TCRdb's version contains in-frame clones alone and is incomplete. V, J and clone size derive from that table, while D and trimming were established from the DNA sequence. Of roughly 250,000 clones in the sample, over 80% were seen once. This CDR3 is 16 amino acids long. V lost 7 bases to trimming and J lost 6 bases; unmatched junction nucleotides: 19. CDR1 and CDR2 from the germline V gene are SQVTM and ANQGSEA. This chain uses TRBV29-1 with TRBJ1-1, with 8 bases aligning to TRBD1. The material sequenced was peripheral blood. This TCR derives from a woman aged 40 to 49 who had recovered from COVID-19. DNA of the CDR3: TGCAGCGCCGCTGGACAGGGAGGATCGCTAGTGTCTGAAGCTTTCTTT. It is translated as CSAAGQGGSLVSEAFF. Combining the CDR3 with reference TRBV29-1 and TRBJ1-1 gives the whole variable domain SAVISQKPSRDICQRGTSLTIQCQVDSQVTMMFWYRQQPGQSLTLIATANQGSEATYESGFVIDKFPISRPNLTFSTLTVSNMSPEDSSIYLCSAAGQGGSLVSEAFFGQGTRLTVV.